This entry lists 18 T cell receptor beta chains sequenced from one sample in a study of patients and donors after allogeneic stem cell transplantation. TCRdb fed the RT-PCR reads into MiXCR, producing one record per CDR3 protein. Of about 96,000 distinct CDR3 sequences in the sample, 40% to 60% were seen once. Sample: blood, either unsorted or a sorted T cell fraction (not recorded which). Every receptor here comes from a human donor who was either an allogeneic HSCT recipient or a stem cell or donor lymphocyte infusion donor (not recorded which). It is not recorded whose cells these are; they may come from a transplant donor.

Only a few counts were recorded for this clonotype. The rearrangement uses TRBV5-5 and TRBJ1-1; 9 nucleotides align to TRBD1. Germline CDR1 is SGHKS and CDR2 is YYEKEE (reference sequence). After removal of 8 bases from V and 7 bases from J, the junction contained 6 bases not matched to a gene. The length of the CDR3 is 12 residues. The CDR3 is CASETGGNEAFF. CDR3 bases: TGTGCCAGTGAGACAGGGGGAAATGAAGCTTTCTTT.

This sequence joins TRBV3-1 and TRBJ2-3, with 7 bases fitting TRBD2. The germline gives CDR1 LGHDT, CDR2 YNNKEL (reference sequence). The CDR3 runs to 17 residues. Unmatched junction bases numbered 12, after V lost 5 bases and J lost 1 base. CDR3 sequence (DNA): TGTGCCAGCAGCACCGCTACGAGCGGGAAGGGCACAGATACGCAGTATTTT. Its protein is CASSTATSGKGTDTQYF.

This clonotype has only one observation. The genes are TRBV7-9 and TRBJ2-5; D is ambiguous. With 6 bases removed from V and 0 bases from J, the gap between germline ends came to 8 bases. The CDR3 totals 13 residues. Germline V gene data show CDR1 as SEHNR and CDR2 as FQNEAQ (reference sequence). CDR3 sequence reads: CASRPINQETQYF. The CDR3 DNA reads as TGTGCCAGCAGACCTATAAACCAAGAGACCCAGTACTTC.

This clonotype was counted only a few times. The chain employs TRBV28 and TRBJ1-3; D may be TRBD1 (5 bases). CDR1 and CDR2 from the germline V gene are MDHEN and SYDVKM. V was trimmed by 7 bases and J by 1 base, leaving 23 bases between them. The CDR3 length is 18 residues. The CDR3 loop is CASTIGRGRLFSGNTIYF. CDR3 DNA: TGTGCCAGCACCATCGGGAGGGGACGGCTTTTTTCTGGAAACACCATATATTTT.

As DNA, the CDR3 is TGTGCCAGCTCACCAAGAGGACAGGAAATGGGGAAGTGGGGCATTCAGTACTTC. It is translated as CASSPRGQEMGKWGIQYF. J is TRBJ2-4 and V is TRBV18, with 7 bases aligning to TRBD1. The junction had 19 bases not matched to a gene; V was cut back by 2 bases and J by 9 bases. Germline CDR1 and CDR2: KGHSH and LQKENI. The CDR3 totals 18 residues.

The chain is built from TRBV7-9 and TRBJ1-5; D is perhaps TRBD1 (5 bases). CDR1 and CDR2 from the germline V gene are SEHNR and FQNEAQ (reference sequence). The length of the CDR3 is 14 residues. V lost 1 base and J 4 bases, leaving 8 bases between the germline ends. The CDR3 DNA sequence: TGTGCCAGCAGCTTAGAGGGGTGGAATCAGCCCCAGCATTTT. It is translated as CASSLEGWNQPQHF.

The V gene is TRBV20-1, the J gene TRBJ1-1; no definite D call. Trimming left V 0 bases short and J 0 bases short, with 5 bases between. Germline assignment: CDR1 DFQATT and CDR2 SNEGSKA (reference sequence). The CDR3 is 13 residues long. Written as DNA, the CDR3 is TGCAGTGCTAGAGACAGCATGAACACTGAAGCTTTCTTT. Amino acids: CSARDSMNTEAFF.

CDR3 loop: CASRNEAMNTEAFF. The CDR3, as DNA: TGTGCCAGCAGAAACGAGGCTATGAACACTGAAGCTTTCTTT. The genes are TRBV6-5 and TRBJ1-1; no firm D call. The germline CDR1 and CDR2 sequences are MNHEY and SVGAGI. This CDR3 has 14 residues. V was trimmed by 6 bases and J by 0 bases, leaving 11 bases between them.

J is TRBJ1-1 and V is TRBV29-1; 8 bases fit TRBD1. Germline loops: CDR1 SQVTM, CDR2 ANQGSEA. Trimming took 7 bases from V and 0 from J; bases not matched to a gene: 1. This CDR3 region has 12 residues. In DNA form, the CDR3 reads TGCAGCGCAGGGGGCCTGAACACTGAAGCTTTCTTT. It translates to CSAGGLNTEAFF.

This clonotype showed up just a few times. The chain employs TRBV12-3 or TRBV12-4 and TRBJ1-1; the D gene is possibly TRBD1 (5 bases). This CDR3 has 11 amino acids. Trimming took 10 bases from V and 4 from J, leaving 10 bases between them. DNA of the CDR3: TGTGCCACCCTGGGGCCCACTGAAGCTTTCTTT. Protein product: CATLGPTEAFF.

V and J are TRBV5-5 and TRBJ1-2; D gene uncertain. The CDR3 runs 15 residues. CDR1 and CDR2 (germline): SGHKS, YYEKEE (reference sequence). V lost 0 bases and J lost 0, with 9 bases in between. The CDR3 region is CASSLVFLANYGYTF. DNA for the CDR3: TGTGCCAGCAGCTTGGTATTCTTAGCTAACTATGGCTACACCTTC.

V and J are TRBV6-6 and TRBJ1-1, with no clear D. The CDR3 runs to 10 residues. Germline CDR1 and CDR2: MNHNY and SVGAGI (reference sequence). CDR3 sequence reads: CVSLLTEAFF. The CDR3 coding sequence is TGTGTGAGTCTGCTCACTGAAGCTTTCTTT.

This rearrangement joins TRBV5-1 to TRBJ1-4; tentatively, D is TRBD1 (5 bases). V lost 5 bases to trimming and J lost 0 bases, with 11 bases between them. The CDR3 runs to 15 residues. The V gene's germline CDR1 is SGHRS and CDR2 YFSETQ. The CDR3 protein is CASSRGASTNEKLFF. In DNA form, the CDR3 reads TGCGCCAGCAGTCGAGGGGCCTCAACTAATGAAAAACTGTTTTTT.

This clonotype was detected only a few times. V usage is TRBV6-5 and J usage is TRBJ1-5; no firm D call. Per the germline V gene, CDR1 is MNHEY and CDR2 is SVGAGI. V lost 2 bases, J lost 7 bases, and 12 bases lay in between. The CDR3 spans 14 residues. The CDR3 here is CASSYVGAGQPQHF. In nucleotides, the CDR3 is TGTGCCAGCAGTTACGTGGGAGCCGGGCAGCCCCAGCATTTT.

The V and J genes are TRBV7-9 and TRBJ1-6, with a tentative D call TRBD1 (5 bases). This CDR3 contains 15 residues. Between the trimmed V and J ends, which lost 0 bases and 7 bases, there was a span of 10 bases. Germline loops: CDR1 SEHNR, CDR2 FQNEAQ (reference sequence). The CDR3 loop is CASSLAGAENSPLHF. The CDR3 nucleotides read TGTGCCAGCAGCTTAGCTGGGGCTGAGAATTCACCCCTCCACTTT.

The V and J genes are TRBV10-3 and TRBJ1-1; D ambiguous. The CDR3 spans 13 residues. V gave up 8 bases and J gave up 6 bases, with 16 bases separating them. In germline, CDR1 is ENHRY, CDR2 SYGVKD. The CDR3 DNA follows: TGTGCCATCCGTGCCCCCGACTTCGCTGAAGCTTTCTTT. It codes for CAIRAPDFAEAFF.

The chain uses TRBV29-1 and TRBJ2-2; D unresolved. This CDR3 spans 15 amino acids. The V end was cut by 3 bases, the J end by 2 bases, with 13 bases between. Germline lookup yields CDR1 SQVTM and CDR2 ANQGSEA. The CDR3 DNA follows: TGCAGCGTTGATGGCGGTCTCTTAAACACCGGGGAGCTGTTTTTT. Its protein is CSVDGGLLNTGELFF.

The chain combines TRBV4-3 with TRBJ2-5; a weak D match, TRBD1 (6 bases). The CDR3 covers 14 residues. Germline V gene sequence: CDR1 LGHNA, CDR2 YSLEER. V was cut by 1 base and J by 9 bases, with 15 bases left in between. The CDR3 bases are TGCGCCAGCAGCCAAGGGACAGCTGATAAGGCCCAGTACTTC. Residues: CASSQGTADKAQYF.